This T cell receptor beta chain was identified in a study of shared clonotypes between healthy human individuals (dated by TCRdb to 2018 to 2020). At the level of the whole study: A couple of women and a few men aged 18 to 49 years were included in the cohort. To estimate repertoire size and how much clonotype sharing occurs between individuals, the study deeply sequenced the blood TCR repertoires of roughly 5 healthy adults. Each donor's leukapheresis produced roughly between roughly 0.85 and 9.5 billion PBMCs. Different laboratories and diverse techniques were used to prepare libraries and sequence TCR repertoires, to increase sequencing depth and limit assay-specific biases. For each donor, three plates each were used for CD4 naive and CD4 memory, two plates were used for CD8 naive, and one plate was used for CD8 memory. On the study overall, not on this receptor specifically: Larger estimated clonotype richness was generally found for naive subsets than for memory subsets. Pairwise subsampling indicated that sequencing depth was expected to affect the degree of clonotype sharing among donors. The small number of donors limited the genetic and exposure-history diversity represented. Rarefaction of sorted-subset datasets indicated incomplete sequencing despite the large sequencing depth. Only blood was sampled, and tissue TCR repertoires likely differ from those in blood. Higher generation probabilities were observed for clonotypes shared by all four sorted-subset donors than for non-shared clonotypes. Around 5.4% of naive CD4, around 4% of naive CD8, roughly 2.4% of memory CD4, and 0.35% to 0.4% of memory CD8 clonotypes were shared across four donors.

V gives up 5 bases and J gives up 8 bases, and the segment between their germline ends measures 19 bases. From the cysteine through the phenylalanine, the CDR3 covers 15 amino acids. Only CDR3 DNA remains: 45 bases, in frame from the first base. Via the germline V gene, CDR1 is MGHRA and CDR2 YSYEKL. Using the deep immunoSEQ assay, TCR CDR3 regions were amplified from genomic DNA by multiplex PCR. Genomic DNA extracted from each cell subset was distributed evenly over all wells of several immunoSEQ 96-well plates, and each plate served as one replicate. For sorted subsets, each replicate PCR was loaded with about 0.2 ug genomic DNA, equivalent to 30,000 or so T cell genomes. The purified libraries were quantified using a Qubit 3.0 fluorometer, sized with a Bioanalyzer 2100, and then quantified again using the KAPA Library Quantification kit. A separate single-read 150-cycle Illumina NextSeq 550 flow cell was used to sequence each immunoSEQ 96-well plate. In the authors' own workflow: Because the immunoSEQ output included only junctional sequences and no quality scores, the filtering could not be the same as the filtering used for full-length reads. To assign V/J genes and CDR3, sequences were annotated using PyIR, a Python wrapper for IgBLAST v1.9, with IMGT germline references. Reads with weak V/J assignments (E-value above 1e-6), missing CDR3, stop codons, out-of-frame junctions, or ambiguous translated residues were removed. V3J clonotypes were defined by identical inferred V gene, J gene, and CDR3 amino acid sequence. Percentage overlap between repertoires was computed as shared unique clonotypes divided by the size of the smaller repertoire. RTK rarefaction, the Chao1 estimator, and Recon v2.1 estimates of unobserved clonotypes were used to assess repertoire richness. OLGA was used to compute generation probabilities for all TCRbeta clonotypes that the gDNA method yielded from a handful of donors. TCRdb mirrors the immuneACCESS table, restricted to in-frame sequences. Some clones are absent from its copies; in checked studies, under half trace to an unresolved V gene, and the reason for the others is unknown. The DNA was the basis for D and trimming; V, J and clone size are from that table. The sample includes about 92,000 clones, with 68% observed a single time. Approximately 50% of the sample rests with the top ten.

Regarding this clone: The antigen this receptor binds is unknown. No per-base quality is available; no much larger clone lies one base away.

Healthy HIV-negative adults with no recently reported acute infections or vaccinations were included as donors. All donors were Caucasian adults living in Nashville, Tennessee, USA. The CD8 memory samples were a combination of magnetically selected CD45RO+ cells and CCR7-negative CD45RA+ effector memory (TemRA) cells. Blood was collected by leukapheresis, and PBMCs were isolated by Ficoll-Histopaque density gradient centrifugation and then cryopreserved in liquid nitrogen vapor phase. Analytical flow cytometry was used to check the purity and quantity of each magnetically sorted T cell population. From each sorted fraction, genomic DNA was isolated and quantified by UV absorbance on a Nanodrop 2000c.

Specimen: memory CD8+ T cells sorted from blood. Explained via the paper, the cell subset or site label denotes: CD45RO+ cells pooled with CCR7-negative TemRA cells. The TCR sequence derives from a man aged 25-45 years in good health. The chain is assembled from TRBV4-1 and TRBJ2-4; the D gene lacks a confident call. The DNA is as follows: TGCGCCAGCAGCTCTGTTTATGGGGTGGACGACATTCAGTACTTC. Translated, this is CASSSVYGVDDIQYF.